Shown below are 3 T cell receptor beta chains from a single sample sequenced in a study of T cell repertoires in cytomegalovirus infection. TCRdb re-called the reads with MiXCR, one entry per CDR3 protein. The data show 630,000 or so distinct CDR3 sequences, around 24% seen once. Specimen: CD8+ T cells from PBMCs. The receptors shown here come from a human donor in good health (CMV status not recorded). Some clones in this sample may be carry-over from other donors' samples.

This clonotype has at least ten counts. This chain joins TRBV28 and TRBJ2-4; TRBD2 agrees at 8 bases. The germline CDR1 and CDR2 sequences are MDHEN and SYDVKM. This CDR3 is built from 14 residues. J gave up 7 bases and V 5 bases, and 7 bases lay outside the gene matches. The CDR3 sequence: CASSLRGGLNIQYF. As DNA, the CDR3 is TGTGCCAGCAGTCTTCGGGGGGGGTTGAACATTCAGTACTTC.

This chain joins TRBV29-1 and TRBJ2-3; D not resolved. Trimming cost V 0 bases and J 0 bases, with 4 bases left between them. The V gene's germline CDR1 is SQVTM and CDR2 ANQGSEA. The CDR3 extends over 13 amino acids. This chain's CDR3 is CSVEDYSTDTQYF. CDR3 DNA: TGCAGCGTTGAAGACTACAGCACAGATACGCAGTATTTT.

A note on this clonotype: A much larger clone sits a single nucleotide away, making a read error possible. The V gene is TRBV7-4, the J gene TRBJ2-3; D is unresolved. The CDR3 consists of 18 residues. Germline V lookup: CDR1 SGHVT, CDR2 SQSDAQ. The CDR3 loop is CASNPRLSYLKDTDMQYF. The CDR3 DNA follows: TGTGCCAGCAACCCTCGACTGTCTTATCTCAAAGACACAGATATGCAGTATTTT.